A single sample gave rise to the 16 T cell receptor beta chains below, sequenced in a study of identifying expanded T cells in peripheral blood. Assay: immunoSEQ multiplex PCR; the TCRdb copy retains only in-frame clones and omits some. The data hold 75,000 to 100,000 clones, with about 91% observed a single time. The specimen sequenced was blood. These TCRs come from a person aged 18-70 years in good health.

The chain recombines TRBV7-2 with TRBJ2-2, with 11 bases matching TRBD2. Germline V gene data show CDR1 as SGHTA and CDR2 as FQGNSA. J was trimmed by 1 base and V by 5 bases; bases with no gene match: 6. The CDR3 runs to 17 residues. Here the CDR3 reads CASSLLGTSGNTGELFF. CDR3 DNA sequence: TGTGCCAGCAGCCTCCTCGGGACTAGCGGGAACACCGGGGAGCTGTTTTTT.

The CDR3 DNA reads as TGTGCCTGGAGCGGGGGCCAAAAAAGCACAGATACGCAGTATTTT. Encoded protein: CAWSGGQKSTDTQYF. The chain employs TRBV30 and TRBJ2-3; D may match TRBD1 or TRBD2 (6 bases each). CDR1 GTSNPN and CDR2 SVGIG come from the germline V gene (reference sequence). Trimming pared 3 bases from V and 0 bases from J, leaving 13 bases between. The CDR3 has 15 residues.

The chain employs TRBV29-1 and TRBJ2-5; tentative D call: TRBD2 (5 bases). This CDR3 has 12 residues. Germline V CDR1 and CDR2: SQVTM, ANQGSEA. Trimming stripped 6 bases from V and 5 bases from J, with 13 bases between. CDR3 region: CSVEGLGETQYF. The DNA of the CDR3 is TGCAGCGTCGAGGGTTTGGGGGAGACCCAGTACTTC.

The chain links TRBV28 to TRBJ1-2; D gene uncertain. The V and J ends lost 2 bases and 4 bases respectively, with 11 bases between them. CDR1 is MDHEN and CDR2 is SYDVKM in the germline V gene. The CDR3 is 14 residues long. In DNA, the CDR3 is TGTGCCAGCAGTTTAGAGCCATGGAGCTATGGCTACACCTTC. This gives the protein CASSLEPWSYGYTF.

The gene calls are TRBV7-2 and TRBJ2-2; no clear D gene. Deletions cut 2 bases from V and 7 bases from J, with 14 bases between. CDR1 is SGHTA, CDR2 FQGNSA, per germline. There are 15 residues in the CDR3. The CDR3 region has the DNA TGTGCCAGCAGCTTATTTTTGCTGGGTTTCGGGGAGCTGTTTTTT. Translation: CASSLFLLGFGELFF.

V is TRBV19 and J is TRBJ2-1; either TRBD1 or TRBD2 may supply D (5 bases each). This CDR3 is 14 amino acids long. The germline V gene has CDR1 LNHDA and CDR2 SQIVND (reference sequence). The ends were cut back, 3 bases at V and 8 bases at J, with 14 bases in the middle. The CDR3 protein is CASSIRDRGDEQFF. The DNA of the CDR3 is TGTGCCAGTAGTATTCGAGACAGAGGGGATGAGCAGTTCTTC.

CDR3 coding DNA: TGTGCCAGCAGCAGCTGGACTAGCGGGTCCACAGATACGCAGTATTTT. It translates to CASSSWTSGSTDTQYF. The chain uses TRBV9 and TRBJ2-3; TRBD2 agrees at 11 bases. This CDR3 has 16 amino acids. J was trimmed by 2 bases and V by 4 bases; bases with no gene match: 6. Looked up from germline, CDR1 is SGDLS and CDR2 is YYNGEE.

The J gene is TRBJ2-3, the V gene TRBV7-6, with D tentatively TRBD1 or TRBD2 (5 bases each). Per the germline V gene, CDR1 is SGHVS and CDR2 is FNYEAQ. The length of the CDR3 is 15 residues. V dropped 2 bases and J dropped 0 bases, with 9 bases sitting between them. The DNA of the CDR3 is TGTGCCAGCAGCTTAAGGTGGGACAGCACAGATACGCAGTATTTT. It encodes CASSLRWDSTDTQYF.

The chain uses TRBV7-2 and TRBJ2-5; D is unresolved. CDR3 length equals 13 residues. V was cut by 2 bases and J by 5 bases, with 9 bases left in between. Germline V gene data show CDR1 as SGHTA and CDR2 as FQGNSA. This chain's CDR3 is CASSLNTGETQYF. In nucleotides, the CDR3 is TGTGCCAGCAGCTTAAATACTGGGGAGACCCAGTACTTC. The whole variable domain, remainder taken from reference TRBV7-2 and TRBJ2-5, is GAGVSQSPSNKVTEKGKDVELRCDPISGHTALYWYRQSLGQGLEFLIYFQGNSAPDKSGLPSDRFSAERTGGSVSTLTIQRTQQEDSAVYLCASSLNTGETQYFGPGTRLLVL.

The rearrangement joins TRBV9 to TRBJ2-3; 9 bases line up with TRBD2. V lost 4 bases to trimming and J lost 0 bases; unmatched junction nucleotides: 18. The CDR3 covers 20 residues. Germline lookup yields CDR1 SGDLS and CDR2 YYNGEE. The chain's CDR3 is CASSIAVSGSSYTSTDTQYF. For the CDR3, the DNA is TGTGCCAGCAGCATCGCCGTTAGCGGGAGCTCCTACACTAGCACAGATACGCAGTATTTT.

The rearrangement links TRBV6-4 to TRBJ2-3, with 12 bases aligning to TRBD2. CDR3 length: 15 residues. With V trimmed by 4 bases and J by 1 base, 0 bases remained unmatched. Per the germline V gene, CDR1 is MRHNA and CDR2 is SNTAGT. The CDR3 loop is CASSGLAGGTDTQYF. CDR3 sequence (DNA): TGTGCCAGCAGTGGACTAGCGGGAGGCACAGATACGCAGTATTTT.

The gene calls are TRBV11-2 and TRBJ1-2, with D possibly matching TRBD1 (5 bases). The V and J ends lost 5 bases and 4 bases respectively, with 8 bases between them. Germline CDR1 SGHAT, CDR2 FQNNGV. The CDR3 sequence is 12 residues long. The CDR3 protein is CASSGGAYGYTF. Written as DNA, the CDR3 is TGTGCCAGCAGCGGCGGGGCCTATGGCTACACCTTC.

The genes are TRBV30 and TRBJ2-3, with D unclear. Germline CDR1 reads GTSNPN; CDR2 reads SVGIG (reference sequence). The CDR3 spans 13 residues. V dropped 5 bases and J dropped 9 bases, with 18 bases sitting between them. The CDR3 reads CAWLGRTSRTQYF. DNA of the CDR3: TGTGCCTGGCTGGGCAGGACCTCGAGGACGCAGTATTTT.

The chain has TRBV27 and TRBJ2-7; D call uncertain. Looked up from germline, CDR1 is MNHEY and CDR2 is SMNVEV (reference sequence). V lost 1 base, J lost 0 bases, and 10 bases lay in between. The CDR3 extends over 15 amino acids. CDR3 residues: CASSLFPRSSYEQYF. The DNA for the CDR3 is TGTGCCAGCAGTTTATTTCCACGCAGCTCCTACGAGCAGTACTTC.

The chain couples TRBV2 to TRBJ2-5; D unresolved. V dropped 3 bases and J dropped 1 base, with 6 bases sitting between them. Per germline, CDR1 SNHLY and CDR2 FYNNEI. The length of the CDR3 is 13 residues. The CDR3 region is CASSDRAQETQYF. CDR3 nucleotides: TGTGCCAGCAGTGACCGGGCCCAAGAGACCCAGTACTTC.

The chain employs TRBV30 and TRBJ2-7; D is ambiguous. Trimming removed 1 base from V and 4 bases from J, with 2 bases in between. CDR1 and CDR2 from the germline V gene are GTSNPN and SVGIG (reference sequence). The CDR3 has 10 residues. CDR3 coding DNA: TGTGCCTGGAGTGATTACGAGCAGTACTTC. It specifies CAWSDYEQYF.